A selection of T cell receptor beta chains follows, all from one sample in a study of post-analysis software for immune sequencing data. In TCRdb, the PCR reads were re-called with MiXCR into one record per CDR3 protein. The sample shows some 260,000 distinct CDR3 sequences, approximately 34% of them seen only once. The sequenced sample was blood. Receptor source: a girl between 5 and 17 years old with multiple sclerosis. Each CDR3 is given with its conserved first and last residue. D genes are given only for firm matches. Clone size is not always given. Where it is, it says once, few, many or a class for expanded clones.

V gene	D gene	J gene	clone size	CDR3 protein	CDR3 DNA
TRBV12-3/TRBV12-4	NA	TRBJ2-4	NA	CASSPPNFLAKNIQYF	TGTGCCAGCAGCCCTCCTAACTTTTTAGCCAAAAACATTCAGTACTTC
TRBV28	TRBD2	TRBJ2-1	many	CASRRLAGGRGGEQFF	TGTGCCAGCAGACGTCTAGCGGGGGGGAGAGGGGGTGAGCAGTTCTTC
TRBV18	NA	TRBJ1-1	NA	CASSGDRRQENTEAFF	TGTGCCAGCTCCGGTGACAGGCGGCAGGAGAACACTGAAGCTTTCTTT
TRBV15	TRBD2	TRBJ2-5	many	CATSSRGGSETQYF	TGTGCCACCAGCTCGAGGGGAGGGTCGGAGACCCAGTACTTC
TRBV4-1	NA	TRBJ1-1	NA	CASSQDQLNTEAFF	TGCGCCAGCAGCCAAGATCAACTCAACACTGAAGCTTTCTTT
TRBV6-2/TRBV6-3	TRBD1	TRBJ2-7	NA	CASSYGTGAEQYF	TGTGCCAGCAGTTACGGGACAGGGGCCGAGCAGTACTTC
TRBV12-3/TRBV12-4	TRBD1	TRBJ1-5	NA	CASSFLSTGDQPQHF	TGTGCCAGCAGTTTCCTATCGACAGGGGACCAGCCCCAGCATTTT
TRBV5-1	NA	TRBJ2-3	many	CASSPPRGTDTQYF	TGCGCCAGCAGCCCTCCCCGAGGCACAGATACGCAGTATTTT
TRBV20-1	TRBD1	TRBJ1-1	NA	CSARATGINTEAFF	TGCAGTGCTAGAGCGACAGGGATCAACACTGAAGCTTTCTTT
TRBV7-2	NA	TRBJ2-1	many	CASSPPAGAGNEQFF	TGTGCCAGCAGCCCCCCAGCGGGTGCCGGGAATGAGCAGTTCTTC
TRBV20-1	NA	TRBJ2-1	many	CSAHEGGGPHNEQFF	TGCAGTGCCCACGAGGGGGGAGGCCCCCACAATGAGCAGTTCTTC
TRBV28	NA	TRBJ2-5	few	CASNRQDRETQYF	TGTGCCAGCAATCGACAGGACCGAGAGACCCAGTACTTC
TRBV11-2	NA	TRBJ1-2	few	CASSVRDFRGYTF	TGTGCCAGCAGCGTACGGGATTTTCGTGGCTACACCTTC
TRBV20-1	TRBD1	TRBJ2-1	NA	CSAKEGQGDYNGQFF	TGCAGTGCTAAGGAGGGACAGGGGGACTACAATGGGCAGTTCTTC
TRBV25-1	TRBD1	TRBJ1-2	many	CASGGQGAYGYTF	TGTGCCAGCGGCGGCCAGGGGGCGTATGGCTACACCTTC
TRBV28	TRBD1	TRBJ1-2	few	CASRPQGGVEGYTF	TGTGCCAGCAGACCGCAGGGGGGGGTCGAAGGCTACACCTTC
TRBV6-1	TRBD2	TRBJ2-1	NA	CASSARGWRTSGDEQFF	TGTGCCAGCAGTGCTAGGGGTTGGAGGACTAGCGGGGATGAGCAGTTCTTC
TRBV4-1	NA	TRBJ2-5	few	CASSQDFRAAETQYF	TGCGCCAGCAGCCAAGATTTCCGGGCCGCGGAGACCCAGTACTTC
TRBV2	NA	TRBJ1-2	many	CASASEQGGGGYTF	TGTGCCAGCGCCTCGGAACAGGGTGGCGGTGGCTACACCTTC
TRBV27	NA	TRBJ2-6	many	CASSGREHFSGANVLTF	TGTGCCAGCAGCGGCAGGGAGCACTTTTCTGGGGCCAACGTCCTGACTTTC
TRBV7-8	NA	TRBJ2-1	few	CASSFDLAGLVRIRNEQFF	TGTGCCAGCAGCTTCGACTTGGCGGGGTTAGTCCGGATTAGGAATGAGCAGTTCTTC
TRBV4-1	TRBD1	TRBJ1-2	once	CTSSQDLLGRGQNGYTF	TGCACCAGCAGCCAAGACCTTTTGGGCAGGGGGCAAAATGGCTACACCTTC
TRBV6-1	NA	TRBJ1-1	NA	CASSDIGSMNTEAFF	TGTGCCAGCAGTGATATAGGGAGCATGAACACTGAAGCTTTCTTT
TRBV5-5	NA	TRBJ1-2	many	CASSLNDRGYTF	TGTGCCAGCAGCTTGAACGACCGTGGCTACACCTTC
TRBV12-3/TRBV12-4	NA	TRBJ1-2	NA	CASSPMGSRPTF	TGTGCCAGCAGTCCCATGGGTAGCAGGCCCACCTTC
TRBV7-2	NA	TRBJ2-4	NA	CACSSGLAKNIQYF	TGTGCCTGCAGCTCCGGACTAGCCAAAAACATTCAGTACTTC
TRBV5-6	NA	TRBJ2-4	many	CASSLVENIQYF	TGTGCCAGCAGCTTGGTAGAAAACATTCAGTACTTC
TRBV20-1	NA	TRBJ2-7	NA	CSARDLHASYEQYF	TGCAGTGCTAGAGATCTACACGCATCCTACGAGCAGTACTTC